This TCR beta chain comes out of a study of identical twins. Findings of the study overall: Whereas memory repertoires showed no such difference, abundant cord blood beta clonotypes carried fewer insertions. Sequences that were out-of-frame, alpha and twin-shared displayed an excess of low generation probability.

TCRdb re-derived calls from the 5' RACE reads in MiXCR, one entry per CDR3 protein. Of around 530,000 distinct CDR3 sequences detected, roughly 15% appear once; the ten largest clones hold around 0.48%. The CDR3 runs to 21 residues. Germline CDR1 and CDR2: LGHNA and YNFKEQ. The ends lost 1 base at V and 7 bases at J; junction bases unmatched: 23. This clonotype was seen a few times. The antigen is undetermined. These data also formed part of another study, on yellow fever vaccine responses in identical twins. That paper adds: Vaccine T cell responses of twins reportedly seemed partly convergent and partly personalized.

Material for sequencing was CD4+ T cells sorted from blood. The TCR sequence derives from a woman between 18 and 29 years old in good health. The V call is TRBV4-2, the J call TRBJ2-3; 10 bases are a match to TRBD2. The CDR3 DNA is TGTGCCAGCAGCCAAGTGGCTCTGGCTAGCGGGAGATTGTCAGAACTAAATACGCAGTATTTT. This sequence encodes CASSQVALASGRLSELNTQYF.